The entry below gives a single T cell receptor beta chain sequence along with its context. Its target antigen remains unknown. Base qualities were left out, and no much larger clone turns up one base away. Each clonotype received, on average, about 10x coverage in deep resolution sequencing performed on a MiSeq, where the target depth lay between 1 in 1 million and 1 in 200,000 T cells. The immunoSEQ hsTCRB Kit was used to generate the TCR beta libraries. The source study handled its data this way. Data were analyzed with ImmunoSEQ Data Assistant and ImmunoSEQ Analyzer, with V, D and J genes assigned per IMGT definitions. Clonality, which ranges from 0 to 1, was calculated by subtracting the normalized Shannon entropy of productive rearrangement frequencies from one. Public clonotype analysis was restricted to overrepresented clonotypes comprising at least 0.05% of each patient's repertoire. Some 13 age-matched healthy donor repertoires from immuneACCESS served as clonality controls. As stored in TCRdb, this immuneACCESS dataset retains in-frame rearrangements with V and J assigned. A fraction of the clones does not appear; measured against another copy, unresolved V genes explain less than half of the discrepancy, and the remainder lacks a known reason. V and J calls and clone size follow that table, whereas D and trimming were derived from the DNA. The sample records about 180,000 clones, approximately 84% of which are singletons. The top ten clones comprise 4.6% of the sample.

These data originate in a study of cytotoxic CD8 clonotypes in ibrutinib-treated CLL (dated by TCRdb to the early 2020s). Describing the broader study: In this cohort, 15 or so patients were treatment-naive and about a dozen were relapsed/refractory, while 17 to 18 had unmutated IGHV. All remission and progressive disease samples were collected while patients were still receiving ibrutinib. Cryopreserved peripheral blood mononuclear cells were collected before treatment, at response, and at either disease progression or sustained remission. Response samples were taken after a median of roughly 12 months on treatment, ranging from 6 to 36 months. Longitudinal samples were available for 26 of the 86 trial participants. Responses were partial in roughly 24 patients and complete in 2; after median about 5.5 years follow-up, roughly 15 stayed in remission and some twelve progressed. Samples averaged roughly 280,000 productive templates and 94,082 productive rearrangements.

The time point tag for this specimen amounts to: approximately 2 years on ibrutinib. For TCR beta library preparation, around 1.9 micrograms of genomic DNA were extracted from the cryopreserved PBMCs. Longitudinal blood samples from CLL patients on ibrutinib monotherapy underwent high-throughput TCR beta sequencing. The patients were enrolled in a single-center, open-label phase 2 trial of ibrutinib monotherapy. Overall results and qualifications from the work: Clonality rose at ibrutinib response, remained stable during sustained remission, and dropped back toward baseline at progression. Baseline clonality exceeded that of age-matched healthy donors and correlated strongly with circulating CD8+ T-cell counts. Public clonotypes were rare and either contracted or stayed stable during treatment, and the rise in clonality at ibrutinib response reflected the expansion of private clonotypes. Lymph node repertoires were not examined, and the timing of sampling was not matched between patients in sustained remission and those whose disease progressed.

The junction shows trimming of 5 bases on V and 1 base on J, plus 8 bases between the germline ends. There are 13 amino acids in the CDR3, from cysteine to phenylalanine inclusive. CDR3 DNA only is kept here, 39 bases in frame from base 1. The germline V gene sets CDR1 to SNHLY and CDR2 to FYNNEI. This sequence was found in a human donor with chronic lymphocytic leukemia. The sequence joins TRBV2 to TRBJ2-5; the D assignment is uncertain and may be TRBD1 or TRBD2, with 5 bases supporting each. The sequences come from PBMCs, collected after 24 months of ibrutinib treatment. This receptor carries the CDR3 CASSWGPQETQYF. The DNA sequence reads TGTGCCAGCAGTTGGGGACCCCAAGAGACCCAGTACTTC.